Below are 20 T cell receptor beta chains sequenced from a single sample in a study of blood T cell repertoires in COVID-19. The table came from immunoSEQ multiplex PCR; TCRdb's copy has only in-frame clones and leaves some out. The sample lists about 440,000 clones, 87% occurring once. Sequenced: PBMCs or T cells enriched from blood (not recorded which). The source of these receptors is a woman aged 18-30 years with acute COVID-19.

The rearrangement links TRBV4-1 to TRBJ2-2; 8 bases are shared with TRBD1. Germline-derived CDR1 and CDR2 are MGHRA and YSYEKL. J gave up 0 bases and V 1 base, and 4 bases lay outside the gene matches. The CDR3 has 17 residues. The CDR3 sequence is CASSQVGQAANTGELFF. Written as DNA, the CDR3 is TGCGCCAGCAGCCAAGTGGGACAGGCCGCGAACACCGGGGAGCTGTTTTTT.

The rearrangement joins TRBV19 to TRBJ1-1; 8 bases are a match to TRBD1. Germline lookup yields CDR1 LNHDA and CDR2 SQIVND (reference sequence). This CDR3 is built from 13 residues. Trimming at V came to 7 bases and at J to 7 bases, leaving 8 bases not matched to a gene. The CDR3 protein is CASKDREVGEAFF. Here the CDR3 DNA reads TGTGCCAGTAAGGACAGGGAAGTAGGTGAAGCTTTCTTT.

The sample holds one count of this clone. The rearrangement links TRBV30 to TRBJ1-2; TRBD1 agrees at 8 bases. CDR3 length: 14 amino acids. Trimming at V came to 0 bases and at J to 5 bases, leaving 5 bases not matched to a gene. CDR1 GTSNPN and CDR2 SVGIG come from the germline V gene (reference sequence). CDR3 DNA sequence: TGTGCCTGGAGTGTACGACAGGGGACATATGGCTACACCTTC. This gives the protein CAWSVRQGTYGYTF. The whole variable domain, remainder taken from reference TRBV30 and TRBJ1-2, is SQTIHQWPATLVQPVGSPLSLECTVEGTSNPNLYWYRQAAGRGLQLLFYSVGIGQISSEVPQNLSASRPQDRQFILSSKKLLLSDSGFYLCAWSVRQGTYGYTFGSGTRLTVV.

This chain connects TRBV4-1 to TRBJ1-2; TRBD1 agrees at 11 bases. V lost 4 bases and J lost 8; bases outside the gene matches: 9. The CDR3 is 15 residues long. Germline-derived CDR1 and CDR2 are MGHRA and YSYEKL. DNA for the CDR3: TGCGCCAGCAGCCCAACGGACAGGGGGCGTTGGGGCTACACCTTC. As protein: CASSPTDRGRWGYTF.

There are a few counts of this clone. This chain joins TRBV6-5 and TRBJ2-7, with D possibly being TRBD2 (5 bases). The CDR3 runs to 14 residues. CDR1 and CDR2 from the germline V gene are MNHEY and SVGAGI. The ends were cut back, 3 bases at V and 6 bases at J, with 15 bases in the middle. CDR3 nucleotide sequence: TGTGCCAGCAGTTATGGGGTAGAGGGTACCGAGCAGTACTTC. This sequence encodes CASSYGVEGTEQYF.

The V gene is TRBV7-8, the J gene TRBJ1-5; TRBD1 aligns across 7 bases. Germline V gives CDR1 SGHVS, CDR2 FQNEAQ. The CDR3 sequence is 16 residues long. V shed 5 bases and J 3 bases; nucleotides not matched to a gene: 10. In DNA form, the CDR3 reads TGTGCCAGCAGCCCGAACCTGGACAGGTACAATCAGCCCCAGCATTTT. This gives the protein CASSPNLDRYNQPQHF.

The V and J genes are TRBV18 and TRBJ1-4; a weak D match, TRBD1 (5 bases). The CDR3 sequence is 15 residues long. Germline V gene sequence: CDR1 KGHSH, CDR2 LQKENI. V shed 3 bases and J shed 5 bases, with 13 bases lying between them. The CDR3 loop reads CASSPAGGVNEKLFF. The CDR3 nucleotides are TGTGCCAGCTCACCCGCTGGGGGGGTAAATGAAAAACTGTTTTTT.

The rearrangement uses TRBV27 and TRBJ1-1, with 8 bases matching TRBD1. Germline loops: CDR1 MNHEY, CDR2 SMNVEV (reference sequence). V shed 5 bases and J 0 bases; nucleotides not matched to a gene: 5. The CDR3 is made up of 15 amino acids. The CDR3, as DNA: TGTGCCAGCAGTCGGGCAGGGGGCTTGAACACTGAAGCTTTCTTT. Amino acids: CASSRAGGLNTEAFF.

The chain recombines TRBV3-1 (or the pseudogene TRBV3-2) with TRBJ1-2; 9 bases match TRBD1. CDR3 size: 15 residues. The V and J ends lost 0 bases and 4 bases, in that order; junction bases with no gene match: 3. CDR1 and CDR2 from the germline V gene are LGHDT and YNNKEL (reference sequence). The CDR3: CASSQDLTGGYGYTF. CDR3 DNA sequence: TGTGCCAGCAGCCAAGACCTGACAGGGGGCTATGGCTACACCTTC.

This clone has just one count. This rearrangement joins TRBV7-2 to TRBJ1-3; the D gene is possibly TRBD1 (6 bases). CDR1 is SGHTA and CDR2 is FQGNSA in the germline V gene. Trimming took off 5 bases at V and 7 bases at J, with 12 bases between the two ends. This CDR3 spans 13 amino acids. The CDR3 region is CASSKQGWNTIYF. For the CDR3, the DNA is TGTGCCAGCAGCAAACAGGGTTGGAACACCATATATTTT.

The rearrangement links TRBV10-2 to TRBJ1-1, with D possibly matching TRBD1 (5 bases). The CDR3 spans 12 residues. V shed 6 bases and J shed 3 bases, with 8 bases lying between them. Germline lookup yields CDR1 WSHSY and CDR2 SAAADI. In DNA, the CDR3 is TGCGCCAGCAGCGACAGAGACACTGAAGCTTTCTTT. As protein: CASSDRDTEAFF.

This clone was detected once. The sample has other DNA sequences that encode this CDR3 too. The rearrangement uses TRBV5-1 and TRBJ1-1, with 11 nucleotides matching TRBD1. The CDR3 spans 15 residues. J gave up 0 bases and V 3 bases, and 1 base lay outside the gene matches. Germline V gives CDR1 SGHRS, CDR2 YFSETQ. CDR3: CASSSGQGVNTEAFF. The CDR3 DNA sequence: TGCGCCAGCAGCTCGGGACAGGGGGTGAACACTGAAGCTTTCTTT.

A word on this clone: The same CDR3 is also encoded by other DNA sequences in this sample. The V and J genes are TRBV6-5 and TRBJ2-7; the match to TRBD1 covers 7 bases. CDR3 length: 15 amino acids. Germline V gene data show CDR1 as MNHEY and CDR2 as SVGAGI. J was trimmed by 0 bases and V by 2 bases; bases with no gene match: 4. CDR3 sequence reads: CASSYDRDSSYEQYF. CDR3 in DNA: TGTGCCAGCAGTTACGACCGGGACAGCTCCTACGAGCAGTACTTC.

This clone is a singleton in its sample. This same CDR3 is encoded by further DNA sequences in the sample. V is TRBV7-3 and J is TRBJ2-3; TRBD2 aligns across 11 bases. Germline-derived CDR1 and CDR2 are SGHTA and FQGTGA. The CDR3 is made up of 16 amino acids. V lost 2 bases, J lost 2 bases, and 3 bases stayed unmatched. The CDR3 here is CASSLGTSGSTDTQYF. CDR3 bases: TGTGCCAGCAGCTTAGGGACTAGCGGATCCACAGATACGCAGTATTTT.

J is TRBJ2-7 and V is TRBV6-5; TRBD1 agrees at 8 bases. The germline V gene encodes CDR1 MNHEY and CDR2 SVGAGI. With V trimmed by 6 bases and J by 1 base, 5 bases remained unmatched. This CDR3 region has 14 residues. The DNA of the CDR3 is TGTGCCAGCAGATACGACAGGGGTTCCTACGAGCAGTACTTC. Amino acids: CASRYDRGSYEQYF.

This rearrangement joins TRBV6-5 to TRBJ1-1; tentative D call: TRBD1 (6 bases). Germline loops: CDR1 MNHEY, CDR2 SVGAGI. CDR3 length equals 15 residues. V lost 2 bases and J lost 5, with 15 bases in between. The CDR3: CASSYGTQRGTEAFF. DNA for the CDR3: TGTGCCAGCAGTTACGGGACACAAAGGGGGACTGAAGCTTTCTTT.

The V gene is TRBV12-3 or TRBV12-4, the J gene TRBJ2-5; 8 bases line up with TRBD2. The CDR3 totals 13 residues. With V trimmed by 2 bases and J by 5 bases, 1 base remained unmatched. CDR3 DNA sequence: TGTGCCAGCAGTTTAATAGCGGGGGAGACCCAGTACTTC. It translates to CASSLIAGETQYF.

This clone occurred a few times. The CDR3 DNA sequence: TGTGCCAGCAGTCCTCGCCTACGGGCCCAGCATTTT. This encodes CASSPRLRAQHF. V and J are TRBV28 and TRBJ1-5; unclear D gene. Trimming pared 5 bases from V and 11 bases from J, leaving 13 bases between. Germline CDR1 reads MDHEN; CDR2 reads SYDVKM. The CDR3 extends over 12 amino acids.

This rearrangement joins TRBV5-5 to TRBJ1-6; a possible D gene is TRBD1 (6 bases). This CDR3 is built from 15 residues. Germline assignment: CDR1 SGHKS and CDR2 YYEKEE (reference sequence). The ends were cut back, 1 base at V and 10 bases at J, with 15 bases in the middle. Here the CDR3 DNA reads TGTGCCAGCAGCTTGCGGGCGGGGGGCAAGTCACCCCTCCACTTT. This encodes CASSLRAGGKSPLHF.

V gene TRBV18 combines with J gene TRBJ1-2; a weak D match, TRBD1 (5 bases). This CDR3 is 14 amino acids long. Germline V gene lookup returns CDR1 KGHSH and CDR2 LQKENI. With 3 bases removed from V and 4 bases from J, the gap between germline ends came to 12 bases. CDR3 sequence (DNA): TGTGCCAGCTCACCCTTCAGTGACAGCTATGGCTACACCTTC. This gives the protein CASSPFSDSYGYTF. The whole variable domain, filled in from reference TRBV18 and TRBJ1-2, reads NAGVMQNPRHLVRRRGQEARLRCSPMKGHSHVYWYRQLPEEGLKFMVYLQKENIIDESGMPKERFSAEFPKEGPSILRIQQVVRGDSAAYFCASSPFSDSYGYTFGSGTRLTVV.